The text below deals with one T cell receptor beta chain. The CDR3 totals 17 residues. Germline V gene lookup returns CDR1 SGHTA and CDR2 FQGNSA. V gave up 0 bases and J gave up 1 base; unmatched junction bases: 8. TCRdb processed the 5' RACE reads anew with MiXCR; each CDR3 protein has one entry. The sample includes some 150,000 distinct CDR3 sequences, around 42% seen only once; the top ten take about 16%. This sample was included in a study of CD8 T cells in ankylosing spondylitis. The sequence came from a male donor with ankylosing spondylitis. The material sequenced was synovial fluid, either unsorted or a sorted T cell fraction (not recorded which). The chain has TRBV7-2 and TRBJ2-7, with TRBD1 identical over 8 bases. CDR3 residues: CASSLAPQGAASYEQYF. The CDR3 nucleotides are TGTGCCAGCAGCTTAGCCCCGCAGGGGGCGGCGTCCTACGAGCAGTACTTC.